Listed below are T cell receptor beta chains from one sample, sequenced in a study of beta chain features in type 1 diabetes. Data came from immunoSEQ multiplex PCR; TCRdb stores just in-frame clones and leaves some out. Here the sample spans 130,000 or so clones, approximately 9% being singletons. The sequencing sample was made of central memory CD4+ T cells from blood. The receptor source for this set is a man in his thirties or forties with type 1 diabetes. CDR3s include the opening cysteine and the closing phenylalanine or tryptophan. The D gene is left open where the match is weak. Part of the rows lack a size; the others show once, few, many or a class for expanded clones.

few,TRBJ1-1,.,TRBV5-1,14,TGCGCCAGCAGCTTGATATCGGTGAACACTGAAGCTTTCTTT,CASSLISVNTEAFF
few,TRBJ2-1,TRBD2,TRBV9,18,TGTGCCAGCAGCGTTAGACTAGCGGGGGGCCCCTCGGACAATGAGCAGTTCTTC,CASSVRLAGGPSDNEQFF
few,TRBJ2-1,TRBD2,TRBV5-1,15,TGCGCCAGCAGCCAACTAGCGGGGGGCGACAATGAGCAGTTCTTC,CASSQLAGGDNEQFF
.,TRBJ1-1,.,TRBV28,15,TGTGCCAGCAGCGCGATCGACACGTGGAACACTGAAGCTTTCTTT,CASSAIDTWNTEAFF
few,TRBJ2-5,.,TRBV14,13,TGTGCCAGCAGCCCCCGGATCGGGGAGACCCAGTACTTC,CASSPRIGETQYF
.,TRBJ2-7,TRBD1,TRBV7-9,13,TGTGCCAGCAGCACCCAACAGGGGTACGAGCAGTACTTC,CASSTQQGYEQYF
.,TRBJ2-7,TRBD1,TRBV7-9,13,TGTGCCAGCAGCCTTGGGACAGTTCTCGAGCAGTACTTC,CASSLGTVLEQYF
.,TRBJ2-3,TRBD1,TRBV11-2,15,TGTGCCAGCAGCTTAGGGACAGGGGACACAGATACGCAGTATTTT,CASSLGTGDTDTQYF
few,TRBJ1-2,.,TRBV15,16,TGTGCCACCAGCAGACGGGCAGGGGCCACTAACTATGGCTACACCTTC,CATSRRAGATNYGYTF
.,TRBJ2-7,TRBD1,TRBV5-6,14,TGTGCCAGCAGCTTGGGACAGGGGGCCTACGAGCAGTACTTC,CASSLGQGAYEQYF
few,TRBJ2-2,TRBD1,TRBV7-8,16,TGTGCCAGCAGCTTAGACTGGGGGACAGGGATGTGGGAGCTGTTTTTT,CASSLDWGTGMWELFF
.,TRBJ2-2,.,TRBV18,16,TGTGCCAGCTCACCATCAGTGAATGTGAACACCGGGGAACTGTTTTTT,CASSPSVNVNTGELFF
.,TRBJ2-1,TRBD1,TRBV7-9,15,TGTGCCAGCAGCTTATCCCCAGGGGGCCGCAATGAGCAGTTCTTC,CASSLSPGGRNEQFF
.,TRBJ2-5,.,TRBV5-6,15,TGTGCCAGCAGCTTGGCAGGGACAAGCCAAGAGACCCAGTACTTC,CASSLAGTSQETQYF
few,TRBJ2-6,.,TRBV5-1,21,TGCGCCAGCTCAAGGAGAGGGAACAGCCAAACCACCCTCTCTGGGGCCAACGTCCTGACTTTC,CASSRRGNSQTTLSGANVLTF
.,TRBJ1-2,.,TRBV4-3,13,TGCGCCAGCAGCCAAGAACCAGGACTGCGGGGTACCTTC,CASSQEPGLRGTF
few,TRBJ1-2,.,TRBV4-1,14,TGCGCCAGCAGCCAAGCAGCAGGGCTTTATGGCTACACCTTC,CASSQAAGLYGYTF
.,TRBJ1-2,TRBD1,TRBV9,15,TGTGCCAGCAGCGTAGAGGGACAGGGGGTCTATGGCTACACCTTC,CASSVEGQGVYGYTF
.,TRBJ2-5,.,TRBV7-3,14,TGTGCCAGCAGCAAGGAGTGGGCAGGGGAGACCCAGTACTTC,CASSKEWAGETQYF
few,TRBJ2-7,.,TRBV6-5,13,TGTGCCAGCAAGGAGGTCACCTCCTACGAGCAGTACTTC,CASKEVTSYEQYF
.,TRBJ1-5,TRBD1,TRBV5-6,15,TGTGCCAGCAGCTTCCGGGACAGGAGCGATCAGCCCCAGCATTTT,CASSFRDRSDQPQHF
.,TRBJ1-2,TRBD1,TRBV5-4,15,TGTGCCAGCAGCTCGCCCTGGGACAGGGGCTATGGCTACACCTTC,CASSSPWDRGYGYTF
few,TRBJ2-3,.,TRBV5-1,14,TGCGCCAGCAGAGGGGGAGAGGGCACAGATACGCAGTATTTT,CASRGGEGTDTQYF
.,TRBJ1-4,.,TRBV19,14,TGTGCCAGTAGTATATGGCAGGGGAATGAAAAACTGTTTTTT,CASSIWQGNEKLFF
many,TRBJ2-1,TRBD2,TRBV27,15,TGTGCCAGCAGTTTCAGCGGGGGTCTGCGCAATGAGCAGTTCTTC,CASSFSGGLRNEQFF
.,TRBJ2-1,.,TRBV11-2,14,TGTGCCAGCAGCTTTGGGGGGTCCTACAATGAGCAGTTCTTC,CASSFGGSYNEQFF
few,TRBJ2-5,TRBD2,TRBV9,17,TGTGCCAGCAGCTCTGGACTAGCGGGGGACCTCCGGGAGACCCAGTACTTC,CASSSGLAGDLRETQYF
few,TRBJ1-1,.,TRBV18,16,TGTGCCAGCTCACCACAAAGGGACCAGGGGAGCACTGAAGCTTTCTTT,CASSPQRDQGSTEAFF
many,TRBJ2-5,TRBD1,TRBV11-2,15,TGTGCCAGCAGCCTTTTGGACAGGGGAACAGAGACCCAGTACTTC,CASSLLDRGTETQYF
once,TRBJ2-5,.,TRBV4-1,16,TGCGCCAGCAGCCAAACTCCGGGACATCCTTCGGAGACCCAGTACTTC,CASSQTPGHPSETQYF
many,TRBJ2-5,.,TRBV9,16,TGTGCCAGCAGCGTAGGGACGGGGGGCCACGTCGAGACCCAGTACTTC,CASSVGTGGHVETQYF
.,TRBJ2-1,.,TRBV7-8,16,TGTGCCAGCAGCCTGATGATGGGGAGCTCCTACAATGAGCAGTTCTTC,CASSLMMGSSYNEQFF
.,TRBJ1-5,.,TRBV4-2,15,TGTGCCAGCAGCCAAGACGGGGGAGGCGGGGAGCCCCAGCATTTT,CASSQDGGGGEPQHF
.,TRBJ2-1,TRBD2,TRBV9,13,TGTGCCGCCGGCGAAACTAGCGGGGGAGAGCAGTTCTTC,CAAGETSGGEQFF
few,TRBJ2-7,.,TRBV5-8,13,TGTGCCAGCAGTCCAGCGGCTTCCTACGAGCAGTACTTC,CASSPAASYEQYF
few,TRBJ1-6,.,TRBV9,15,TGTGCCAGCAGCGTAGCTACGGGGGGAGATTCACCCCTCCACTTT,CASSVATGGDSPLHF
few,TRBJ1-1,.,TRBV4-1,14,TGCGCCAGCAGCCAAGAATTAGCCTCCCGGCGGGCTTTCTTT,CASSQELASRRAFF
few,TRBJ2-1,.,TRBV18,14,TGTGCCAGCTCACCACAGGACAGCTCCAATGAGCAGTTCTTC,CASSPQDSSNEQFF
few,TRBJ2-7,TRBD1,TRBV4-2,16,TGTGCCAGCAGCCAAGCAGACAGGGGAGGAACCTACGAGCAGTACTTC,CASSQADRGGTYEQYF
.,TRBJ2-7,TRBD2,TRBV5-4,15,TGTGCCAGCAGCACGTCGACTAGCGGATCCTACGAGCAGTACTTC,CASSTSTSGSYEQYF
.,TRBJ2-5,.,TRBV18,13,TGTGCCAGCTCACCGGGGACTCGAGAGACCCAGTACTTC,CASSPGTRETQYF
few,TRBJ2-7,.,TRBV5-1,14,TGCGCCAGCAGCCTTTTCGGGGAACAACCCGAGCAGTACTTC,CASSLFGEQPEQYF